One and the same sample provided the 11 T cell receptor beta chains below, sequenced in a study of Ad26.COV2.S vaccination and SARS-CoV-2 variants. Noted treatment: roughly 19 received Ad26.COV2.S at low or high dose, single or two shots; roughly five received placebo; per-sample allocation not given. It was on day 63 after the first vaccine or placebo injection that samples were taken. The table came from immunoSEQ multiplex PCR; TCRdb's copy has only in-frame clones and leaves some out. The sample holds about 350,000 clones, roughly 85% seen once. Sequences were derived from peripheral blood, sampled in a trial of Ad26.COV2.S vaccine versus placebo. Receptors were obtained from a person between 18 and 65 years old who received the Ad26.COV2.S COVID-19 vaccine or a placebo.

This sequence joins TRBV12-3 or TRBV12-4 and TRBJ1-1, with D possibly being TRBD1 (5 bases). The germline V and J ends were trimmed by 3 bases and 3 bases, with 8 bases remaining between them. The length of the CDR3 is 13 residues. The CDR3: CASSLGVHTEAFF. As DNA, the CDR3 is TGTGCCAGCAGTTTGGGGGTGCACACTGAAGCTTTCTTT.

The genes are TRBV6-5 and TRBJ1-5; 7 nucleotides agree with TRBD1. The CDR3 runs 14 residues. The V gene end was trimmed by 7 bases and the J gene end by 6 bases; junction bases not matched to a gene: 9. Germline V gene lookup returns CDR1 MNHEY and CDR2 SVGAGI. The CDR3 DNA sequence: TGTGCCAGCACCCAGGGGGGGCCCGTTCAGCCCCAGCATTTT. Translation gives CASTQGGPVQPQHF.

This clone has just one count. The rearrangement links TRBV5-1 to TRBJ2-2; D is undetermined. The V end lost 0 bases, the J end lost 1 base, and 4 bases lay between the germline ends. The CDR3 runs to 14 residues. Per the germline V gene, CDR1 is SGHRS and CDR2 is YFSETQ. CDR3 sequence (DNA): TGCGCCAGCAGCTTGGTTTTGAACACCGGGGAGCTGTTTTTT. Translated, it gives CASSLVLNTGELFF.

The V gene is TRBV12-3 or TRBV12-4, the J gene TRBJ2-2; no clear D gene. The V gene lost 6 bases and the J gene lost 0 bases, with 5 bases spanning the gap. The CDR3 has 13 residues. The CDR3: CASSHTNTGELFF. DNA of the CDR3: TGTGCCAGCAGCCATACGAACACCGGGGAGCTGTTTTTT.

The chain carries TRBV6-5 and TRBJ2-4, with a possible D match to TRBD2 (6 bases). Germline lookup yields CDR1 MNHEY and CDR2 SVGAGI. The germline V and J ends were trimmed by 6 bases and 8 bases, with 14 bases remaining between them. This CDR3 has 13 amino acids. The CDR3 here is CASRRDPGDIQYF. Here the CDR3 DNA reads TGTGCCAGCAGGCGGGACCCCGGGGACATTCAGTACTTC.

V and J are TRBV5-5 and TRBJ1-2, with D possibly matching TRBD1 (5 bases). The ends were cut back, 4 bases at V and 4 bases at J, with 20 bases in the middle. The CDR3 is made up of 16 amino acids. In germline, CDR1 is SGHKS, CDR2 YYEKEE (reference sequence). DNA for the CDR3: TGTGCCAGCAGCGCCCAGGGATCCCCATCTATCTATGGCTACACCTTC. It encodes CASSAQGSPSIYGYTF.

The genes are TRBV20-1 and TRBJ2-5; possibly TRBD1 or TRBD2 for D (6 bases each). Looked up from germline, CDR1 is DFQATT and CDR2 is SNEGSKA (reference sequence). This CDR3 has 14 amino acids. Deletions cut 3 bases from V and 3 bases from J, with 14 bases between. CDR3 sequence reads: CSASSGGAEETQYF. The DNA of the CDR3 is TGCAGTGCTAGTTCCGGGGGCGCGGAAGAGACCCAGTACTTC.

A few counts support this clone. CDR3 sequence: CASSTLDRMNTEAFF. DNA for the CDR3: TGTGCCAGCAGTACCCTGGACAGGATGAACACTGAAGCTTTCTTT. This chain uses TRBV6-2 or TRBV6-3 with TRBJ1-1; 7 nucleotides match TRBD1. The ends lost 5 bases at V and 0 bases at J; junction bases unmatched: 6. The CDR3 loop spans 15 amino acids. Germline V gene data show CDR1 as MNHEY and CDR2 as SVGEGT.

The chain combines TRBV28 with TRBJ2-7; 9 bases fit TRBD1. Germline CDR1 and CDR2: MDHEN and SYDVKM. There are 17 residues in the CDR3. The junction had 11 bases not matched to a gene; V was cut back by 5 bases and J by 0 bases. The CDR3 protein is CASSTRDRVGGSYEQYF. CDR3 sequence (DNA): TGTGCCAGCAGTACGCGGGACAGGGTTGGTGGCTCCTACGAGCAGTACTTC.

This chain joins TRBV5-1 and TRBJ2-3, with TRBD1 matching 8 bases. After removal of 4 bases from V and 6 bases from J, the junction contained 19 bases not matched to a gene. CDR3 length: 18 amino acids. Looked up from germline, CDR1 is SGHRS and CDR2 is YFSETQ. The chain's CDR3 is CASSARWTGSFGWDTQYF. The CDR3 nucleotides are TGCGCCAGCAGCGCTCGATGGACAGGGTCCTTTGGTTGGGATACGCAGTATTTT.

The chain recombines TRBV18 with TRBJ2-7; D may be TRBD1 (6 bases). Germline CDR1 and CDR2: KGHSH and LQKENI. Trimming removed 3 bases from V and 3 bases from J, with 21 bases in between. The CDR3 sequence is 17 residues long. The CDR3 DNA reads as TGTGCCAGCTCACCCGAGGGCCCCGGACAGCTTAGCTACGAGCAGTACTTC. Encoded protein: CASSPEGPGQLSYEQYF.